The source of this TCR beta chain is a study of cytomegalovirus exposure and HLA in healthy donors. General observations from the study: By a later analysis, the bulk of CMV-associated TCR beta chains appeared HLA-restricted.

The CDR3 is 13 amino acids. V was pared by 5 bases and J by 5 bases, with 6 bases of the junction left unmatched. Germline V gene sequence: CDR1 SGHAT, CDR2 FQNNGV. This PCR relied on a set of 60 Vbeta primers and 13 Jbeta primers. Repertoires were generated with immunoSEQ multiplex PCR, while TCRdb's copy carries only in-frame clones and drops some. The table includes approximately 140,000 clones, 75% to 80% detected once. To note about this clone: Its antigen is not known.

The clonotype originates from a woman aged 40 to 50 in good health and CMV-seropositive. The J gene is TRBJ2-7, the V gene TRBV11-2; 7 nucleotides line up with TRBD1. The material sequenced was PBMCs. CDR3 residues: CASSAWTGNEQYF. In DNA, the CDR3 is TGTGCCAGCAGCGCATGGACAGGCAACGAGCAGTACTTC.